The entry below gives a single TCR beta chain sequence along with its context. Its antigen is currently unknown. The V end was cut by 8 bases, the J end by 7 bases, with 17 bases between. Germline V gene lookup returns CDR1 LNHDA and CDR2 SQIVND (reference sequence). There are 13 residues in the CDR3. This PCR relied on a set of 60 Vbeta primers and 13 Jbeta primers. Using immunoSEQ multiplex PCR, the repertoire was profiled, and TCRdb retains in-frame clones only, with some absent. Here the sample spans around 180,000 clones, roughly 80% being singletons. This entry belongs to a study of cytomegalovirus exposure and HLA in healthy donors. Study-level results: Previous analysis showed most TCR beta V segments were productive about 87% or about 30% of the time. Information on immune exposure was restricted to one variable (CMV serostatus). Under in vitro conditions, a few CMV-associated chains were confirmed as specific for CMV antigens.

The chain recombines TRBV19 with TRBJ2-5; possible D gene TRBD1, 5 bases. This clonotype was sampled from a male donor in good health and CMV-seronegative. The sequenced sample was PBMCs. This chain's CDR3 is CASSRQGAWTQYF. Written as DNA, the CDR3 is TGTGCCAGTTCCCGGCAGGGTGCATGGACCCAGTACTTC.